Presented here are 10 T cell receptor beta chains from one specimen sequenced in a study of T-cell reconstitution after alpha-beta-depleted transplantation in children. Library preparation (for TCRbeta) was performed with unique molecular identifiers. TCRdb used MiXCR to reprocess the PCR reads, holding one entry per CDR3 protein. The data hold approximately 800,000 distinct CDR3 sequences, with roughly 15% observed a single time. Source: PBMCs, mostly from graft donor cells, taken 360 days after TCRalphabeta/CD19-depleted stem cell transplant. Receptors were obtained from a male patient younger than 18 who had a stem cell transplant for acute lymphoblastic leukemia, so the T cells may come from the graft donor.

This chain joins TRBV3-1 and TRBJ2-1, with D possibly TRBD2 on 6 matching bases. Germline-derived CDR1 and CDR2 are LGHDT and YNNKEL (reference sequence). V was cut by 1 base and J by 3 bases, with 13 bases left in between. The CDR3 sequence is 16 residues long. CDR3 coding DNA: TGTGCCAGCAGCCAAGCCGGGAGTCCCAGCTACAATGAGCAGTTCTTC. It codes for CASSQAGSPSYNEQFF.

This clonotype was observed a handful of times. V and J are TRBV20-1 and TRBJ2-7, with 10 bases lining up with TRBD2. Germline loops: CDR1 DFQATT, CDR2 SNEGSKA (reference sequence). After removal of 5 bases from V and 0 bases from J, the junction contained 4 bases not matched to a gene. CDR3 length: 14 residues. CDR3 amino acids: CSAPWTSGSYEQYF. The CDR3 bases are TGCAGTGCTCCCTGGACTAGCGGCTCCTACGAGCAGTACTTC.

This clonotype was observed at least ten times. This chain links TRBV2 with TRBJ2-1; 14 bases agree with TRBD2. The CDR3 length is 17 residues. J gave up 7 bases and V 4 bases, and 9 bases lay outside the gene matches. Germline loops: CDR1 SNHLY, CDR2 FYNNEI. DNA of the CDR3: TGTGCCAGCAGTGTCCCCAGGACTAGCGGGAGGTTTAATGAGCAGTTCTTC. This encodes CASSVPRTSGRFNEQFF.

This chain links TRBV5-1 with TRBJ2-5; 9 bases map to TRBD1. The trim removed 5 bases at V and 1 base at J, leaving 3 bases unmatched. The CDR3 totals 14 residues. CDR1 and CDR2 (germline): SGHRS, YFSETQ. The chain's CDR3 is CASRWTGAQETQYF. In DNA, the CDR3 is TGCGCCAGCAGATGGACAGGGGCCCAAGAGACCCAGTACTTC.

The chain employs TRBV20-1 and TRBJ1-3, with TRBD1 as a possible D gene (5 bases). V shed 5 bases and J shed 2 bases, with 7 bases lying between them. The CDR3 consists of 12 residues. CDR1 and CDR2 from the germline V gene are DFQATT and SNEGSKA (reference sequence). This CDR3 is CSAPGPGNTIYF. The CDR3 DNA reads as TGCAGTGCTCCAGGGCCTGGAAACACCATATATTTT.

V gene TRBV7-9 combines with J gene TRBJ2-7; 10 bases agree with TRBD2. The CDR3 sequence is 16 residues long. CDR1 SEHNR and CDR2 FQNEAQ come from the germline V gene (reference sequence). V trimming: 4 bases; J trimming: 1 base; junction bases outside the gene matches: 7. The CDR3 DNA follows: TGTGCCAGCAGCTCCTGGACTAGCGGAGGGTCCTACGAGCAGTACTTC. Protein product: CASSSWTSGGSYEQYF. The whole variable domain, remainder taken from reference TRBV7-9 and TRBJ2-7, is DTGVSQNPRHKITKRGQNVTFRCDPISEHNRLYWYRQTLGQGPEFLTYFQNEAQLEKSRLLSDRFSAERPKGSFSTLEIQRTEQGDSAMYLCASSSWTSGGSYEQYFGPGTRLTVT.

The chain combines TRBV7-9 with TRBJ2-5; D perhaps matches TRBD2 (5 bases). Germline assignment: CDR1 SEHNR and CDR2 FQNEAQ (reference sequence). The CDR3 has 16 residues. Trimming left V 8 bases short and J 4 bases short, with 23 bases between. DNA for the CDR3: TGTGCCAGCCACTTTTCCCTCCACGGGGAAAGAGAGACCCAGTACTTC. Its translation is CASHFSLHGERETQYF.

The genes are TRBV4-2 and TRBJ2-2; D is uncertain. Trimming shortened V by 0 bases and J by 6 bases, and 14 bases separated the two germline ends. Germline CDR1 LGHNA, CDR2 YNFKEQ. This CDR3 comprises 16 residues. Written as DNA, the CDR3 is TGTGCCAGCAGCCAAGACCTGGAGCCCCGGGCCGGGGAGCTGTTTTTT. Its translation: CASSQDLEPRAGELFF.

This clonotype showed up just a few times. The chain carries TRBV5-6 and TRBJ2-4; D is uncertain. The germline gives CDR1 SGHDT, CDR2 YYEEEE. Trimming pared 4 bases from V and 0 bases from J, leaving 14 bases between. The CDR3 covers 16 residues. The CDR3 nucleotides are TGTGCCAGCAGCACTATCAGGATACTAGCCAAAAACATTCAGTACTTC. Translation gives CASSTIRILAKNIQYF.

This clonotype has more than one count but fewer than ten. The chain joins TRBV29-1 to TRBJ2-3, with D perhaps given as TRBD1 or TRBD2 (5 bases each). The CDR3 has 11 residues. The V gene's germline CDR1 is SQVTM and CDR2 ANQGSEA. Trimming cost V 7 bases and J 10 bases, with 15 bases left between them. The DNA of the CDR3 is TGCAGCGCCGAAAGAGGGGCGGCGCAGTATTTT. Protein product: CSAERGAAQYF.